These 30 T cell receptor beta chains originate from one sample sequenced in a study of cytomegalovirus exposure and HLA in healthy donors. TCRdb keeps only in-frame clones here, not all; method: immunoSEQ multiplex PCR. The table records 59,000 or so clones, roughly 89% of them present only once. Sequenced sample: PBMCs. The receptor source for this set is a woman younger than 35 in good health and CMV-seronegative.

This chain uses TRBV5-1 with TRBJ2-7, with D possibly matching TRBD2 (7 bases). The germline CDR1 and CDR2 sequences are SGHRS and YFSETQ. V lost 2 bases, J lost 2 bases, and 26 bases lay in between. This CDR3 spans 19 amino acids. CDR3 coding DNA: TGCGCCAGCAGCTTAAAACCTAGGGGGGGGGTAGCGGGTACCTACGAGCAGTACTTC. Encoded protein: CASSLKPRGGVAGTYEQYF.

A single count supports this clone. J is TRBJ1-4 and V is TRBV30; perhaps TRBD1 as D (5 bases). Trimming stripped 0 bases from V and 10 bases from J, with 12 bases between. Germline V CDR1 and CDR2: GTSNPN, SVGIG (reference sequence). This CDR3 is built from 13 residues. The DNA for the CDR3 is TGTGCCTGGAGTGTACAAGGGACTGGAAAACTGTTTTTT. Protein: CAWSVQGTGKLFF.

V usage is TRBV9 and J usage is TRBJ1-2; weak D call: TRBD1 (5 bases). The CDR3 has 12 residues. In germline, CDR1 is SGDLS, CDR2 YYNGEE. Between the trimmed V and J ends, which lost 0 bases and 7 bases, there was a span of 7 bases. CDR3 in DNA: TGTGCCAGCAGCGTAGGCGGGGCTGGCTACACCTTC. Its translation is CASSVGGAGYTF. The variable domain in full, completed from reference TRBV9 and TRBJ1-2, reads DSGVTQTPKHLITATGQRVTLRCSPRSGDLSVYWYQQSLDQGLQFLIQYYNGEERAKGNILERFSAQQFPDLHSELNLSSLELGDSALYFCASSVGGAGYTFGSGTRLTVV.

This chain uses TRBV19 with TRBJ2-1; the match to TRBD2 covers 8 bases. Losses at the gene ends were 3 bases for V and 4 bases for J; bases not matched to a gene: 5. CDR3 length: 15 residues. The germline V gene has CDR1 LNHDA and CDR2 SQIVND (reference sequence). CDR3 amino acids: CASSIGSGGYNEQFF. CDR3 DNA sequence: TGTGCCAGTAGTATTGGCAGCGGGGGTTACAATGAGCAGTTCTTC.

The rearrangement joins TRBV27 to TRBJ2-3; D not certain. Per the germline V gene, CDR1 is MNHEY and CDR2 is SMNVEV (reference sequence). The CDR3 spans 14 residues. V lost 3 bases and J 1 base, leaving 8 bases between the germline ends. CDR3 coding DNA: TGTGCCAGCAGTTTTGCTGCGCGCACAGATACGCAGTATTTT. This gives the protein CASSFAARTDTQYF.

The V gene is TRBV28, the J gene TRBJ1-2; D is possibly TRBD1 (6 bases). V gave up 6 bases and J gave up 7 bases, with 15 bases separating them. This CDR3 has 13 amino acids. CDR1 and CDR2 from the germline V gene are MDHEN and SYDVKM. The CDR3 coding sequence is TGTGCCAGCAGGCAACAGGGAGGGCTTGGCTACACCTTC. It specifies CASRQQGGLGYTF.

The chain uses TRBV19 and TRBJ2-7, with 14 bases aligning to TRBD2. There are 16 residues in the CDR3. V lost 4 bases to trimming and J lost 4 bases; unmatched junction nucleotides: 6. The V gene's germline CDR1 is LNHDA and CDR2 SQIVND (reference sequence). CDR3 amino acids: CASSTRRTSGGYEQYF. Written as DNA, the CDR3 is TGTGCCAGTAGTACGAGACGGACTAGCGGGGGGTACGAGCAGTACTTC.

The CDR3 region has the DNA TGTGCCTGGAGTGGCGGACTAGCGGGGGTGAGCACAGATACGCAGTATTTT. This codes for CAWSGGLAGVSTDTQYF. This chain connects TRBV30 to TRBJ2-3, with 13 bases that match TRBD2. Unmatched junction bases numbered 4, after V lost 1 base and J lost 0 bases. The germline CDR1 and CDR2 sequences are GTSNPN and SVGIG (reference sequence). This CDR3 comprises 17 residues.

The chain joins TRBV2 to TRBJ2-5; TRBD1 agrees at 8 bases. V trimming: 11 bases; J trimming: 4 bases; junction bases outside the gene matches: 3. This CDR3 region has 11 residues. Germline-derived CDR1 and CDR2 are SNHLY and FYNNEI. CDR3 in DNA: TGTGCCGTTGGGACAGGAGAGACCCAGTACTTC. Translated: CAVGTGETQYF.

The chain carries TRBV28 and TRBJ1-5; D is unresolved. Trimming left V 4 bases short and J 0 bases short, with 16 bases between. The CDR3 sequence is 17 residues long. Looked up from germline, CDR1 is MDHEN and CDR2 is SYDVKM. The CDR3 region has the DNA TGTGCCAGCAGTTCCGGGTTGGAAGCTTATAGCAATCAGCCCCAGCATTTT. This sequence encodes CASSSGLEAYSNQPQHF.

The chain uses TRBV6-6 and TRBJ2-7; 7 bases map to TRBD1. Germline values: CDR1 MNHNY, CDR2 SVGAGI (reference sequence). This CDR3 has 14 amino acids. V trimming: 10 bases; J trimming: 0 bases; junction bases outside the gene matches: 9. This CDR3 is CATSEQGHSYEQYF. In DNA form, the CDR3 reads TGTGCCACCTCTGAACAGGGGCACTCCTACGAGCAGTACTTC.

CDR3 residues: CASSPLTAGGQGSYNEQFF. In nucleotides, the CDR3 is TGTGCCAGCAGCCCCCTCACAGCGGGGGGGCAAGGCTCCTACAATGAGCAGTTCTTC. The rearrangement uses TRBV5-4 and TRBJ2-1, with TRBD2 matching over 10 bases. The length of the CDR3 is 19 residues. CDR1 is SGHNT, CDR2 YYREEE, per germline (reference sequence). V was clipped by 4 bases and J by 0 bases; unmatched bases: 13.

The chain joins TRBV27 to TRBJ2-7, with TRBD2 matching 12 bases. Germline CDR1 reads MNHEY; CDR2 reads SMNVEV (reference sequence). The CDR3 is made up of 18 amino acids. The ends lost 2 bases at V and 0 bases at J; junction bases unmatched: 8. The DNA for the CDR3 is TGTGCCAGCAGTTTAAAATGGACTAGCGGGATGAGCTCCTACGAGCAGTACTTC. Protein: CASSLKWTSGMSSYEQYF.

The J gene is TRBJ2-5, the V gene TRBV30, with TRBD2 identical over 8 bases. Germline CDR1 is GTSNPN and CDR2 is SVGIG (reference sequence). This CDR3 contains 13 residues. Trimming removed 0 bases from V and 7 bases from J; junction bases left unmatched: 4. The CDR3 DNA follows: TGTGCCTGGAGTGTACCCGGACTAGCGACCCAGTACTTC. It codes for CAWSVPGLATQYF.

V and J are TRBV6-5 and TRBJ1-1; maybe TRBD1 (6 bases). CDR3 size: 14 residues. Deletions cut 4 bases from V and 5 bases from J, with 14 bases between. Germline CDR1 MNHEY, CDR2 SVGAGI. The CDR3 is CASSSLTGKTEAFF. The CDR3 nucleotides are TGTGCCAGCAGTTCCTTGACAGGAAAGACTGAAGCTTTCTTT.

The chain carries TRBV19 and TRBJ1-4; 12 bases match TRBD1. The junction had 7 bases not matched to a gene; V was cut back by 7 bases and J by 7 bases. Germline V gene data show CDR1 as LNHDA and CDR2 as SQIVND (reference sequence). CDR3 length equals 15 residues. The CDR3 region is CASTPWDRGPEKLFF. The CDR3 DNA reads TGTGCCAGTACCCCATGGGACAGGGGGCCTGAAAAACTGTTTTTT. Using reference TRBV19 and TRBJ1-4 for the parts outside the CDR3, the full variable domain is DGGITQSPKYLFRKEGQNVTLSCEQNLNHDAMYWYRQDPGQGLRLIYYSQIVNDFQKGDIAEGYSVSREKKESFPLTVTSAQKNPTAFYLCASTPWDRGPEKLFFGSGTQLSVL.

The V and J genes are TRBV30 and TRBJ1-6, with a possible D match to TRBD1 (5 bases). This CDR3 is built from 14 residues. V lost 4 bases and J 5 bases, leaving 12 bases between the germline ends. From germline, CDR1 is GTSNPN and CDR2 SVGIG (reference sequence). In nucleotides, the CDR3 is TGTGCCTGGACAACCGACAGCAATAATTCACCCCTCCACTTT. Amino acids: CAWTTDSNNSPLHF.

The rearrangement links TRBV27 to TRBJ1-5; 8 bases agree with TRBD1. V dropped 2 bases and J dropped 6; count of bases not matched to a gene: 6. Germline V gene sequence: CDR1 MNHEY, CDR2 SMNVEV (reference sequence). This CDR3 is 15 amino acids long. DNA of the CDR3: TGTGCCAGCAGTTTACGGCAGGGGGCGGGTCAGCCCCAGCATTTT. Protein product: CASSLRQGAGQPQHF.

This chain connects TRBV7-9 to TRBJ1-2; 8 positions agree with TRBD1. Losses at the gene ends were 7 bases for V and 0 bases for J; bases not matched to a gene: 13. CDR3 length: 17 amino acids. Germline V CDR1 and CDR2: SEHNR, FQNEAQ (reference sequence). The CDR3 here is CASTRFGQGATNYGYTF. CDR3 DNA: TGTGCCAGCACCCGTTTCGGCCAGGGGGCGACTAACTATGGCTACACCTTC.

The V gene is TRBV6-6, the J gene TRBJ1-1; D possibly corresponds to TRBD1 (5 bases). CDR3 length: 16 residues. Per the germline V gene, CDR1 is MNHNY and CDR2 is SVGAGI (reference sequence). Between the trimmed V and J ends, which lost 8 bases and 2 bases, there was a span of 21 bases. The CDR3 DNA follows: TGTGCCAGCGGAGGGACCCGAGGTACAGCTAACACTGAAGCTTTCTTT. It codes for CASGGTRGTANTEAFF.

CDR3 amino acids: CASSLSTGGKKLFF. The DNA for the CDR3 is TGTGCCAGCAGCTTAAGCACAGGGGGCAAAAAACTGTTTTTT. This chain uses TRBV5-4 with TRBJ1-4; 9 bases align to TRBD1. Germline V gene sequence: CDR1 SGHNT, CDR2 YYREEE (reference sequence). The CDR3 runs to 14 residues. V gave up 2 bases and J gave up 9 bases; unmatched junction bases: 5. The variable domain in full, with the rest retrieved from reference TRBV5-4 and TRBJ1-4, is ETGVTQSPTHLIKTRGQQVTLRCSSQSGHNTVSWYQQALGQGPQFIFQYYREEENGRGNFPPRFSGLQFPNYSSELNVNALELDDSALYLCASSLSTGGKKLFFGSGTQLSVL.

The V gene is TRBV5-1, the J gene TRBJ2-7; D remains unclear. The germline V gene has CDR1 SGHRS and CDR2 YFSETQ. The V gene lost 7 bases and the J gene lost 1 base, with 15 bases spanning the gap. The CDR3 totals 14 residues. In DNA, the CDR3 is TGCGCCAGCTCCCCGAACCTCGGTTCCTACGAGCAGTACTTC. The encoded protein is CASSPNLGSYEQYF.

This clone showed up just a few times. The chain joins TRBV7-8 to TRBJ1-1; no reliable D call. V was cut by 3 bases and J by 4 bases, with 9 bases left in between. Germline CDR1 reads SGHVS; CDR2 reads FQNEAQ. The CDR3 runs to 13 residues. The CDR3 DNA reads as TGTGCCAGCAGCTTGGAGGGTAGCACTGAAGCTTTCTTT. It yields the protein CASSLEGSTEAFF.

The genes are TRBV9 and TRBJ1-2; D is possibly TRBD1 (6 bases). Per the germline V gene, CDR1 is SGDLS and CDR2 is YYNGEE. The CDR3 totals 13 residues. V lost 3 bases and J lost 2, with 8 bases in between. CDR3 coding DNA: TGTGCCAGCAGCGATACAGGGAACTATGGCTACACCTTC. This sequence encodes CASSDTGNYGYTF.

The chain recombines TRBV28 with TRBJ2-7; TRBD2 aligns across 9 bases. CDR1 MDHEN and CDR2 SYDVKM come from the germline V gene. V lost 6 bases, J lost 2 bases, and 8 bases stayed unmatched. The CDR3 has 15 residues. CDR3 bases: TGTGCCAGCAGCTCACTAGCGGGCGCTCCCTACGAGCAGTACTTC. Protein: CASSSLAGAPYEQYF. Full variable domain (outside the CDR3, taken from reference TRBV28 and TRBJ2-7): DVKVTQSSRYLVKRTGEKVFLECVQDMDHENMFWYRQDPGLGLRLIYFSYDVKMKEKGDIPEGYSVSREKKERFSLILESASTNQTSMYLCASSSLAGAPYEQYFGPGTRLTVT.

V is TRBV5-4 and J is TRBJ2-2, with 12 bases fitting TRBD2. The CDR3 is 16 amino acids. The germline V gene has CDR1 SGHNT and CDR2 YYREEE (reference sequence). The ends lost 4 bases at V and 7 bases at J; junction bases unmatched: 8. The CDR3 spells CASSPRLAGVGGELFF. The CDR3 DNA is TGTGCCAGCAGCCCAAGACTAGCGGGAGTGGGCGGGGAGCTGTTTTTT. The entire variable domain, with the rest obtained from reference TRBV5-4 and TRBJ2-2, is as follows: ETGVTQSPTHLIKTRGQQVTLRCSSQSGHNTVSWYQQALGQGPQFIFQYYREEENGRGNFPPRFSGLQFPNYSSELNVNALELDDSALYLCASSPRLAGVGGELFFGEGSRLTVL.

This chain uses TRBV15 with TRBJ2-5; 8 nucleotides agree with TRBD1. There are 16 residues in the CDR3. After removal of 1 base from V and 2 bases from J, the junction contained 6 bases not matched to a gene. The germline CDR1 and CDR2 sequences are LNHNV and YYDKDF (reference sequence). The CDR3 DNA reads TGTGCCACCAGCAGAGGAGACAGGGGCGTTCAAGAGACCCAGTACTTC. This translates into CATSRGDRGVQETQYF.

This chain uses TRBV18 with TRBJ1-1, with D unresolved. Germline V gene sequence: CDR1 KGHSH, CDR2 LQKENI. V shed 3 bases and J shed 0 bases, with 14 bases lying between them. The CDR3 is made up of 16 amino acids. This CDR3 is CASSPPSERMNTEAFF. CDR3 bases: TGTGCCAGCTCACCCCCCTCCGAGAGAATGAACACTGAAGCTTTCTTT. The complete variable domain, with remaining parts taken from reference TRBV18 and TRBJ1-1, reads NAGVMQNPRHLVRRRGQEARLRCSPMKGHSHVYWYRQLPEEGLKFMVYLQKENIIDESGMPKERFSAEFPKEGPSILRIQQVVRGDSAAYFCASSPPSERMNTEAFFGQGTRLTVV.

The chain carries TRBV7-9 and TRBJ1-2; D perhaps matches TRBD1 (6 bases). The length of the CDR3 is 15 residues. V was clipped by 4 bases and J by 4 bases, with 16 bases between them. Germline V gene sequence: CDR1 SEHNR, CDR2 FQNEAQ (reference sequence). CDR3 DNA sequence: TGTGCCAGCAGCTCCCCCCCAGGGGAGAGCTATGGCTACACCTTC. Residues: CASSSPPGESYGYTF.

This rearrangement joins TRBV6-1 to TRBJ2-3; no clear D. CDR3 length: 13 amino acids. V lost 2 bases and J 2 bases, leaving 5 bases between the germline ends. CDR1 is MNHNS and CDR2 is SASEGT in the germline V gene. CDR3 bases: TGTGCCAGCAGTGAAACATACACAGATACGCAGTATTTT. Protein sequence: CASSETYTDTQYF.